This T cell receptor beta chain was profiled in a study of CD8 T cells in Susac syndrome. Study-level information: Sequencing included Susac syndrome patients, five or six of them with active disease and roughly 8 in remission. Study results and caveats: As the study acknowledged, the number of individuals in its TCR sequencing and HLA analysis was relatively small.

CDR1 and CDR2 from the germline V gene are PRHDT and FYEKMQ (reference sequence). Losses at the gene ends were 5 bases for V and 5 bases for J; bases not matched to a gene: 9. This CDR3 has 17 residues. RNA, at 0.5 to 1 ug, was reverse transcribed with random hexamers. The immunoSEQ assay covered 54 Vbeta and 13 Jbeta segments for CDR3. TCRdb used MiXCR to reprocess the immunoSEQ multiplex PCR reads, holding one entry per CDR3 protein. Of fewer than 85,000 distinct CDR3 sequences listed, roughly 95% are singletons. TEMRA cells were FACS-enriched and CD8+ and CD4+ T cells negatively isolated. To note about this clonotype: Its antigen is not known.

The rearrangement links TRBV13 to TRBJ2-3; 14 bases fit TRBD2. The sequenced material came from CD8+ T cells from PBMCs. The receptor was isolated from a human donor with Susac syndrome. CDR3 loop: CASSRGPGLAGEDTQYF. The DNA for the CDR3 is TGTGCCAGCAGCCGTGGCCCGGGACTAGCGGGGGAAGATACGCAGTATTTT.